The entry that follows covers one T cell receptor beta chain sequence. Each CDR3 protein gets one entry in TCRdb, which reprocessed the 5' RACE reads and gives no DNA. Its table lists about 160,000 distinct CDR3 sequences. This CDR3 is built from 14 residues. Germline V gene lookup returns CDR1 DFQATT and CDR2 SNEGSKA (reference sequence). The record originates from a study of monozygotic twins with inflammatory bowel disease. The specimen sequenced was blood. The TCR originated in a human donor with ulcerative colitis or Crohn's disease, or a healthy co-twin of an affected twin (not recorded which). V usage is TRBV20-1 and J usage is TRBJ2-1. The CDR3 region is CSALPLGFYNEQFF.